This paragraph covers one T cell receptor beta chain sequence. The sample comes from a study of blood T cell repertoires in COVID-19. Study details: Acute-phase and convalescent COVID-19 samples originated in the United States, Italy and Spain. The cDNA or gDNA used as material had been derived from T cells, B-cell-depleted T cells, or PBMCs.

In germline, CDR1 is SGHVS, CDR2 FNYEAQ. Germline trimming cut 4 bases from V and 4 bases from J; bases unmatched to any gene: 2. There are 15 residues in the CDR3. Authors' processing steps: Cell counts per sample came from amplifying reference gene primers. The repertoire was sequenced with immunoSEQ multiplex PCR; TCRdb's copy has only in-frame clones and lacks some. From that table come the V and J calls and clone size; the DNA was used to work out D and trimming. This sample has around 95,000 clones, with roughly 90% found just once. What was sequenced was peripheral blood. The receptor was derived from a man under 40 in a cohort sampled during active COVID-19. The genes are TRBV7-6 and TRBJ2-2, with TRBD1 matching over 11 bases. CDR3 coding DNA: TGTGCCAGCAGCTCCGGGACAGGGGGCACCGGGGAGCTGTTTTTT. It yields the protein CASSSGTGGTGELFF.